These 28 T cell receptor beta chains came from one sample sequenced in a study of blood T cell repertoires in COVID-19. Sequencing was performed with immunoSEQ multiplex PCR; in TCRdb, only in-frame clones are kept and a portion is missing. The sample carries hundreds of thousands of clones, around 89% recorded once. Sample: PBMCs or T cells enriched from blood (not recorded which). The receptors derive from a man aged 45-65 years who had been exposed to COVID-19.

The chain recombines TRBV9 with TRBJ2-1, with 9 positions matching TRBD2. From germline, CDR1 is SGDLS and CDR2 YYNGEE. The CDR3 totals 16 residues. Trimming removed 3 bases from V and 3 bases from J; junction bases left unmatched: 7. In nucleotides, the CDR3 is TGTGCCAGCAGCGAGCTTAGCGGGAGCTTCTACAATGAGCAGTTCTTC. Residues: CASSELSGSFYNEQFF.

Of note for this clone: The sample contains more than one DNA sequence encoding this CDR3. The chain employs TRBV18 and TRBJ2-5; D might be TRBD2 (5 bases). V lost 3 bases and J lost 4, with 6 bases in between. The CDR3 is made up of 12 amino acids. The germline CDR1 and CDR2 sequences are KGHSH and LQKENI. CDR3 DNA: TGTGCCAGCTCACCCGCGGGAGAGACCCAGTACTTC. Translation gives CASSPAGETQYF.

This chain joins TRBV7-3 and TRBJ2-5, with unresolved D. The V end lost 2 bases, the J end lost 0 bases, and 7 bases lay between the germline ends. The CDR3 runs to 14 residues. Germline V gene sequence: CDR1 SGHTA, CDR2 FQGTGA. Here the CDR3 reads CASSLEPNQETQYF. In DNA form, the CDR3 reads TGTGCCAGCAGCTTAGAGCCGAACCAAGAGACCCAGTACTTC. Filled out from reference TRBV7-3 and TRBJ2-5, the complete variable domain reads GAGVSQTPSNKVTEKGKYVELRCDPISGHTALYWYRQSLGQGPEFLIYFQGTGAADDSGLPNDRFFAVRPEGSVSTLKIQRTERGDSAVYLCASSLEPNQETQYFGPGTRLLVL.

The rearrangement links TRBV7-2 to TRBJ1-1; possible D gene TRBD1, 5 bases. The ends were cut back, 5 bases at V and 6 bases at J, with 16 bases in the middle. The CDR3 is 14 amino acids. Germline-derived CDR1 and CDR2 are SGHTA and FQGNSA. In DNA, the CDR3 is TGTGCCAGCAGCACACGACGGGGGAGACCTGAAGCTTTCTTT. Its translation: CASSTRRGRPEAFF.

The gene calls are TRBV5-1 and TRBJ1-2, with D possibly TRBD1 on 6 matching bases. The V and J ends lost 4 bases and 3 bases respectively, with 13 bases between them. The germline V gene encodes CDR1 SGHRS and CDR2 YFSETQ. The CDR3 contains 14 residues. The CDR3 sequence is CASSLGQSHYGYTF. Written as DNA, the CDR3 is TGCGCCAGCAGCCTTGGACAGTCCCACTATGGCTACACCTTC.

The chain recombines TRBV2 with TRBJ2-4, with 8 bases identical to TRBD1. CDR3 size: 15 residues. Germline V gene sequence: CDR1 SNHLY, CDR2 FYNNEI. The V segment lost 5 bases and the J segment 2 bases; nucleotides outside the gene matches: 5. CDR3 in DNA: TGTGCCAGCAGTCAGACAGGGGCGACCAAAAACATTCAGTACTTC. Residues: CASSQTGATKNIQYF.

V gene TRBV5-8 combines with J gene TRBJ2-5; no clear D. CDR1 and CDR2 from the germline V gene are SGHTS and YDEGEE. The V gene lost 4 bases and the J gene lost 5 bases, with 9 bases spanning the gap. The CDR3 consists of 12 residues. CDR3 region: CASSPRVETQYF. The CDR3, as DNA: TGTGCCAGCAGCCCCCGTGTGGAGACCCAGTACTTC.

This sequence joins TRBV29-1 and TRBJ2-3; D not certain. V was shortened by 4 bases and J by 0 bases, with 11 bases between the two germline ends. There are 14 residues in the CDR3. In germline, CDR1 is SQVTM, CDR2 ANQGSEA. CDR3 nucleotides: TGCAGCGTTGTCTCCGGTACTAGCACAGATACGCAGTATTTT. Its protein is CSVVSGTSTDTQYF.

The chain links TRBV18 to TRBJ2-7, with a possible D match to TRBD2 (5 bases). There are 13 residues in the CDR3. CDR1 is KGHSH and CDR2 is LQKENI in the germline V gene. V lost 3 bases, J lost 5 bases, and 11 bases lay in between. The chain's CDR3 is CASSPGIVHEQYV. The CDR3, as DNA: TGTGCCAGCTCACCCGGGATCGTCCACGAGCAGTACGTC.

The chain carries TRBV25-1 and TRBJ1-2; 9 bases are shared with TRBD1. In germline, CDR1 is MGHDK, CDR2 SYGVNS. V lost 5 bases, J lost 6 bases, and 10 bases stayed unmatched. This CDR3 comprises 15 residues. CDR3: CASSKLTGGVDGYTF. CDR3 nucleotide sequence: TGTGCCAGCAGTAAATTGACAGGGGGGGTGGATGGCTACACCTTC.

The rearrangement uses TRBV28 and TRBJ2-5; TRBD1 matches at 7 bases. This CDR3 has 14 amino acids. CDR1 is MDHEN and CDR2 is SYDVKM in the germline V gene. The V gene end was trimmed by 5 bases and the J gene end by 5 bases; junction bases not matched to a gene: 8. The CDR3 DNA reads as TGTGCCAGCAGTCAACGACAGGGTGGCGAGACCCAGTACTTC. Protein: CASSQRQGGETQYF.

The chain joins TRBV29-1 to TRBJ1-4, with a possible D match to TRBD1 (6 bases). Germline V gene data show CDR1 as SQVTM and CDR2 as ANQGSEA. This CDR3 is built from 14 residues. V lost 6 bases to trimming and J lost 4 bases, with 15 bases between them. The CDR3 DNA is TGCAGCGTCGACCAAGGGGGTTATAATGAAAAACTGTTTTTT. It translates to CSVDQGGYNEKLFF.

The J gene is TRBJ2-3, the V gene TRBV7-9, with TRBD2 as a possible D gene (6 bases). The CDR3 is 15 residues long. Germline V gene lookup returns CDR1 SEHNR and CDR2 FQNEAQ (reference sequence). V lost 5 bases and J lost 3, with 15 bases in between. In DNA, the CDR3 is TGTGCCAGCAGCCCACTTATCGGGGGAACAGATACGCAGTATTTT. It yields the protein CASSPLIGGTDTQYF.

The chain recombines TRBV28 with TRBJ2-1, with D maybe TRBD2 (6 bases). CDR3 length equals 15 residues. Germline CDR1 MDHEN, CDR2 SYDVKM. V gave up 5 bases and J gave up 2 bases, with 13 bases separating them. Here the CDR3 reads CASSRLSGAYNEQFF. The CDR3 DNA reads TGTGCCAGCAGTCGTCTTAGCGGCGCCTACAATGAGCAGTTCTTC.

The chain links TRBV28 to TRBJ1-2; D is unclear. The CDR3 extends over 13 amino acids. Germline V gives CDR1 MDHEN, CDR2 SYDVKM. The ends were cut back, 5 bases at V and 0 bases at J, with 7 bases in the middle. The chain's CDR3 is CASSEIANYGYTF. The CDR3, as DNA: TGTGCCAGCAGTGAGATAGCTAACTATGGCTACACCTTC.

The genes are TRBV6-4 and TRBJ1-3; the D is unclear. There are 14 residues in the CDR3. V lost 6 bases and J lost 3, with 12 bases in between. In germline, CDR1 is MRHNA, CDR2 SNTAGT. For the CDR3, the DNA is TGTGCCAGCAGCCCTCAATATAGTGGAAACACCATATATTTT. Translation: CASSPQYSGNTIYF.

The chain employs TRBV5-4 and TRBJ2-3; 8 positions agree with TRBD1. Germline V lookup: CDR1 SGHNT, CDR2 YYREEE (reference sequence). V lost 4 bases to trimming and J lost 0 bases; unmatched junction nucleotides: 7. This CDR3 region has 16 residues. The CDR3 sequence: CASSTYRGVSTDTQYF. The CDR3 DNA sequence: TGTGCCAGCAGCACGTACAGGGGGGTAAGCACAGATACGCAGTATTTT.

The V call is TRBV18, the J call TRBJ2-5; 10 positions match TRBD2. From germline, CDR1 is KGHSH and CDR2 LQKENI. The junction had 14 bases not matched to a gene; V was cut back by 6 bases and J by 1 base. CDR3 length equals 18 residues. The CDR3: CASSRLVPGLATQETQYF. The CDR3 DNA is TGTGCCAGCTCCCGCCTTGTGCCGGGACTAGCGACCCAAGAGACCCAGTACTTC.

The chain carries TRBV7-3 and TRBJ2-3; TRBD1 agrees at 7 bases. Germline-derived CDR1 and CDR2 are SGHTA and FQGTGA. The CDR3 length is 14 residues. With V trimmed by 4 bases and J by 4 bases, 5 bases remained unmatched. The CDR3 sequence: CASSSGTAADTQYF. CDR3 nucleotide sequence: TGTGCCAGCAGCTCCGGGACAGCCGCAGATACGCAGTATTTT. Supplemented by reference TRBV7-3 and TRBJ2-3, the full variable domain reads GAGVSQTPSNKVTEKGKYVELRCDPISGHTALYWYRQSLGQGPEFLIYFQGTGAADDSGLPNDRFFAVRPEGSVSTLKIQRTERGDSAVYLCASSSGTAADTQYFGPGTRLTVL.

This clone was recorded only once. The chain uses TRBV6-5 and TRBJ1-5; a possible D gene is TRBD1 (5 bases). V lost 2 bases and J lost 4, with 9 bases in between. Germline CDR1 MNHEY, CDR2 SVGAGI. The CDR3 sequence is 14 residues long. The CDR3 loop reads CASSYGSGNQPQHF. The CDR3 nucleotides read TGTGCCAGCAGTTACGGGTCAGGGAATCAGCCCCAGCATTTT.

The V gene is TRBV28, the J gene TRBJ1-5; a possible D gene is TRBD1 (5 bases). Germline V gives CDR1 MDHEN, CDR2 SYDVKM. The V and J ends lost 2 bases and 4 bases respectively, with 15 bases between them. The CDR3 consists of 16 residues. This CDR3 is CASSLIQGGRNQPQHF. The CDR3 DNA is TGTGCCAGCAGTTTAATTCAGGGAGGTCGGAATCAGCCCCAGCATTTT.

J is TRBJ1-1 and V is TRBV27; a possible D gene is TRBD1 (6 bases). Germline V gene data show CDR1 as MNHEY and CDR2 as SMNVEV (reference sequence). The CDR3 runs 18 residues. Deletions cut 3 bases from V and 4 bases from J, with 24 bases between. The CDR3: CASSFRVGTGQGSTEAFF. As DNA, the CDR3 is TGTGCCAGCAGTTTTCGTGTCGGCACAGGCCAGGGGAGCACTGAAGCTTTCTTT.

V gene TRBV5-1 combines with J gene TRBJ1-2, with 9 bases matching TRBD1. The CDR3 totals 13 residues. Germline lookup yields CDR1 SGHRS and CDR2 YFSETQ. Trimming cost V 5 bases and J 6 bases; bases outside gene matches: 5. The CDR3 loop reads CASRFTGGDGYTF. CDR3 in DNA: TGCGCCAGCAGATTTACAGGGGGCGATGGCTACACCTTC.

J is TRBJ1-2 and V is TRBV12-5, with a weak D call TRBD1 (6 bases). This CDR3 spans 12 amino acids. Germline CDR1 and CDR2: LGHNT and FRNRAP. Deletions cut 10 bases from V and 0 bases from J, with 9 bases between. The CDR3 here is CAITGTNYGYTF. Written as DNA, the CDR3 is TGTGCTATAACAGGGACTAACTATGGCTACACCTTC.

The CDR3, as DNA: TGTGCCAGCTGGGCCCTGCGGGAGGGATCCGAGCAGTACGTC. This encodes CASWALREGSEQYV. The chain has TRBV27 and TRBJ2-7, with 9 bases identical to TRBD2. Germline trimming cut 8 bases from V and 6 bases from J; bases unmatched to any gene: 11. CDR1 and CDR2 from the germline V gene are MNHEY and SMNVEV (reference sequence). The CDR3 is 14 residues long.

For the CDR3, the DNA is TGTGCCAGCAGCACACAGGGGGCCGGGAATTCACCCCTCCACTTT. Protein: CASSTQGAGNSPLHF. This chain uses TRBV28 with TRBJ1-6, with 9 bases fitting TRBD1. CDR1 and CDR2 from the germline V gene are MDHEN and SYDVKM. The CDR3 covers 15 residues. The V gene end was trimmed by 6 bases and the J gene end by 7 bases; junction bases not matched to a gene: 7.

The gene calls are TRBV19 and TRBJ1-1; 10 bases fit TRBD1. The CDR3 is 14 residues long. Per germline, CDR1 LNHDA and CDR2 SQIVND (reference sequence). V shed 8 bases, J shed 4 bases, and the junction held 7 bases outside the gene matches. The chain's CDR3 is CASRLTGGPTEAFF. CDR3 coding DNA: TGTGCCAGTCGCCTGACAGGGGGCCCCACTGAAGCTTTCTTT.

V usage is TRBV5-1 and J usage is TRBJ1-1; TRBD1 is a possible D gene (6 bases). V was trimmed by 3 bases and J by 1 base, leaving 10 bases between them. The CDR3 length is 14 residues. CDR1 is SGHRS, CDR2 YFSETQ, per germline. For the CDR3, the DNA is TGCGCCAGCAGCTGGGGGCTAGCGAACACTGAAGCTTTCTTT. Protein: CASSWGLANTEAFF.